This entry lists 2 T cell receptor beta chains sequenced from one sample in a study of T cell responses to AZD1222 COVID-19 vaccine. TCRdb keeps only in-frame clones here, not all; method: immunoSEQ multiplex PCR. In the table there are approximately 27,000 clones, approximately 91% of which are singletons. The material sequenced was peripheral blood, taken on day 0 of AZD1222 vaccination. Receptor source: an adult in good health.

The CDR3 loop is CASSQDFLADSYEQYF. The CDR3 coding sequence is TGCGCCAGCAGCCAAGATTTTCTAGCGGATTCCTACGAGCAGTACTTC. The chain is built from TRBV4-3 and TRBJ2-7; TRBD2 matches 7 bases. Germline V gene lookup returns CDR1 LGHNA and CDR2 YSLEER. CDR3 length: 16 residues. J gave up 1 base and V 0 bases, and 6 bases lay outside the gene matches.

The chain has TRBV19 and TRBJ1-1; possible D gene TRBD1, 6 bases. V was clipped by 5 bases and J by 5 bases, with 18 bases between them. Germline values: CDR1 LNHDA, CDR2 SQIVND (reference sequence). This CDR3 has 15 residues. The CDR3 region is CASSVAPGVGTEAFF. In DNA, the CDR3 is TGTGCCAGTAGTGTCGCCCCAGGGGTAGGAACTGAAGCTTTCTTT.